The T cell receptor (beta chain) described here comes from a study of cytomegalovirus exposure and HLA in healthy donors. Background on the study: HLA-typed donors were the source of roughly 85 million unique TCRs held in an early data release.

Notes on the study in general: Among the sequence variants, a highly shared cluster was likely an artifact of sequencing.

On this clone: Antigen unknown.

With 60 Vbeta and 13 Jbeta primers, the PCR was carried out. This table comes from immunoSEQ multiplex PCR, and its TCRdb copy is limited to in-frame clones, with some not included. The table lists over 80,000 clones, roughly four fifths of them singletons. The V gene end was trimmed by 0 bases and the J gene end by 4 bases; junction bases not matched to a gene: 4. The CDR3 totals 16 residues. Germline lookup yields CDR1 MNHEY and CDR2 SVGAGI. The gene calls are TRBV6-5 and TRBJ1-2; 11 positions match TRBD1. This clonotype originated in a man aged 35 to 55 in good health and CMV-seropositive. Sequenced: PBMCs. The CDR3 here is CASSYSRGTGGYGYTF. DNA for the CDR3: TGTGCCAGCAGTTACTCGAGGGGGACAGGGGGCTATGGCTACACCTTC.